The 17 T cell receptor beta chains listed next were all sequenced from one sample in a study of cytomegalovirus exposure and HLA in healthy donors. The PCR had 60 Vbeta and 13 Jbeta primers. Sequencing used immunoSEQ multiplex PCR; TCRdb keeps in-frame clones, though not all of them. This sample has around 150,000 clones; over 80% occur once, and the top ten carry about 3.7%. The sample was PBMCs. The receptors shown here come from a male donor in good health and CMV-seronegative.

The chain employs TRBV27 and TRBJ2-1; 7 bases align to TRBD2. The CDR3 is 14 amino acids. Trimming removed 8 bases from V and 1 base from J; junction bases left unmatched: 5. Germline values: CDR1 MNHEY, CDR2 SMNVEV (reference sequence). The CDR3 DNA sequence: TGTGCCAGCTCCCTAGCGGTATCCTACAATGAGCAGTTCTTC. Its translation: CASSLAVSYNEQFF.

The chain joins TRBV27 to TRBJ2-5; D remains unclear. This CDR3 has 12 amino acids. Germline V gene sequence: CDR1 MNHEY, CDR2 SMNVEV (reference sequence). Deletions cut 5 bases from V and 14 bases from J, with 18 bases between. The CDR3 spells CASSSPIHRIYF. CDR3 nucleotides: TGTGCCAGCAGTAGTCCAATACACCGAATTTACTTC.

This chain connects TRBV15 to TRBJ2-7, with 10 bases identical to TRBD1. CDR3 length equals 14 residues. The germline gives CDR1 LNHNV, CDR2 YYDKDF (reference sequence). Trimming cost V 4 bases and J 6 bases; bases outside gene matches: 6. For the CDR3, the DNA is TGTGCCACCAGCACCCGGACAGGGGGAGTCGAGCAGTACTTC. Its translation: CATSTRTGGVEQYF. The variable domain in full, with the rest retrieved from reference TRBV15 and TRBJ2-7, is DAMVIQNPRYQVTQFGKPVTLSCSQTLNHNVMYWYQQKSSQAPKLLFHYYDKDFNNEADTPDNFQSRRPNTSFCFLDIRSPGLGDTAMYLCATSTRTGGVEQYFGPGTRLTVT.

The chain joins TRBV28 to TRBJ2-3, with D unclear. Trimming removed 2 bases at V and 2 bases at J, with 11 bases between. This CDR3 region has 15 residues. Germline CDR1 is MDHEN and CDR2 is SYDVKM. The CDR3 nucleotides are TGTGCCAGCAGTTTAATTGGCAAAGTCACAGATACGCAGTATTTT. Protein sequence: CASSLIGKVTDTQYF.

The chain uses TRBV7-9 and TRBJ2-5; TRBD1 matches 7 bases. Germline V gene data show CDR1 as SEHNR and CDR2 as FQNEAQ (reference sequence). The CDR3 spans 16 residues. V gave up 5 bases and J gave up 1 base; unmatched junction bases: 10. This CDR3 reads CASSPRTGVIQETQYF. The CDR3 DNA reads as TGTGCCAGCAGCCCCCGGACAGGTGTTATCCAAGAGACCCAGTACTTC.

This chain links TRBV5-6 with TRBJ2-6; 8 bases line up with TRBD2. CDR3 size: 16 residues. Germline CDR1 SGHDT, CDR2 YYEEEE. Trimming cost V 0 bases and J 2 bases; bases outside gene matches: 1. DNA for the CDR3: TGTGCCAGCAGCTTGGCCGGGGGGGCTGGGGCCAACGTCCTGACTTTC. It translates to CASSLAGGAGANVLTF.

This clone was seen once. The chain couples TRBV13 to TRBJ2-1; TRBD1 aligns across 9 bases. Germline CDR1 reads PRHDT; CDR2 reads FYEKMQ (reference sequence). V was pared by 3 bases and J by 7 bases, with 7 bases of the junction left unmatched. The CDR3 loop spans 15 amino acids. The CDR3 coding sequence is TGTGCCAGCAGCTTCCCCGGACAGGGGAGGAATGAGCAGTTCTTC. Protein product: CASSFPGQGRNEQFF.

The rearrangement joins TRBV6-5 to TRBJ2-5, with TRBD2 matching over 7 bases. The last part of the DNA fits TRBJ2-7 better; the J call may be wrong. The CDR3 sequence is 13 residues long. Germline lookup yields CDR1 MNHEY and CDR2 SVGAGI. The CDR3 DNA reads TGTGCCAGCAGTTCAGCGGGAATGTACGAGCAGTACTTC. Translated, it gives CASSSAGMYEQYF.

The chain employs TRBV6-6 and TRBJ1-1; no definite D call. The germline V gene has CDR1 MNHNY and CDR2 SVGAGI (reference sequence). Trimming removed 2 bases from V and 1 base from J, with 5 bases in between. This CDR3 is 13 amino acids long. The chain's CDR3 is CASSYIRNTEAFF. DNA of the CDR3: TGTGCCAGCAGTTACATCCGGAACACTGAAGCTTTCTTT.

The chain employs TRBV10-2 and TRBJ1-2; D unresolved. Between the trimmed V and J ends, which lost 0 bases and 4 bases, there was a span of 15 bases. The CDR3 extends over 16 amino acids. Germline values: CDR1 WSHSY, CDR2 SAAADI. The CDR3, as DNA: TGCGCCAGCAGTGAGTCCCAACTTTTCCCTTCCTATGGCTACACCTTC. The encoded protein is CASSESQLFPSYGYTF.

This chain uses TRBV29-1 with TRBJ1-1; TRBD1 matches at 11 bases. CDR1 SQVTM and CDR2 ANQGSEA come from the germline V gene. V lost 6 bases, J lost 8 bases, and 20 bases stayed unmatched. This CDR3 has 17 amino acids. CDR3 sequence reads: CSVVLVGQGAGGGEAFF. Written as DNA, the CDR3 is TGCAGCGTCGTATTAGTTGGACAGGGGGCTGGCGGAGGGGAAGCTTTCTTT.

As to this clone: The junction and the germline gene differ at one end; a read error may be behind it. The rearrangement joins TRBV10-3 to TRBJ2-7; D not resolved. From germline, CDR1 is ENHRY and CDR2 SYGVKD. The CDR3 has 13 amino acids. The CDR3 sequence is CAISGAYSYGQYF. For the CDR3, the DNA is TGTGCCATCAGTGGGGCGTATTCCTACGGGCAGTACTTC.

The genes are TRBV4-2 and TRBJ2-7, with TRBD2 identical over 8 bases. The CDR3 runs 13 residues. After removal of 3 bases from V and 12 bases from J, the junction contained 10 bases not matched to a gene. Germline CDR1 and CDR2: LGHNA and YNFKEQ. CDR3 sequence reads: CASSQEIQRGLYF. The DNA for the CDR3 is TGTGCCAGCAGCCAGGAAATCCAGCGGGGGTTGTACTTC.

V gene TRBV10-3 combines with J gene TRBJ2-5, with TRBD1 identical over 7 bases. Germline values: CDR1 ENHRY, CDR2 SYGVKD. This CDR3 region has 11 residues. With 9 bases clipped from V and 3 bases from J, the junction kept 1 base outside the gene matches. The CDR3 DNA reads as TGTGCCATGGGGACAGAAGAGACCCAGTACTTC. Translated: CAMGTEETQYF.

The genes are TRBV19 and TRBJ1-1; 11 bases are a match to TRBD1. J gave up 11 bases and V 5 bases, and 13 bases lay outside the gene matches. This CDR3 region has 15 residues. In germline, CDR1 is LNHDA, CDR2 SQIVND (reference sequence). CDR3 in amino acids: CASSERTGGIIRAFF. CDR3 coding DNA: TGTGCCAGTAGTGAGCGGACAGGGGGCATTATCCGCGCTTTCTTT.

V is TRBV5-1 and J is TRBJ1-1; maybe TRBD1 (6 bases). CDR1 is SGHRS and CDR2 is YFSETQ in the germline V gene. The CDR3 spans 14 residues. The V end was cut by 3 bases, the J end by 0 bases, with 9 bases between. This chain's CDR3 is CASSYGQLNTEAFF. DNA for the CDR3: TGCGCCAGCAGCTACGGACAGTTGAACACTGAAGCTTTCTTT.

A remark on this clone: One junction end disagrees with the germline gene, perhaps due to a read error. V is TRBV7-7 and J is TRBJ2-3; tentatively, D is TRBD1 (6 bases). This CDR3 comprises 14 residues. Germline-derived CDR1 and CDR2 are SSHAT and FNYEAQ (reference sequence). DNA of the CDR3: TGTGCTAGCAGCCCGACAGGTTCCCTTGATACGCAGTATTTT. It encodes CASSPTGSLDTQYF.